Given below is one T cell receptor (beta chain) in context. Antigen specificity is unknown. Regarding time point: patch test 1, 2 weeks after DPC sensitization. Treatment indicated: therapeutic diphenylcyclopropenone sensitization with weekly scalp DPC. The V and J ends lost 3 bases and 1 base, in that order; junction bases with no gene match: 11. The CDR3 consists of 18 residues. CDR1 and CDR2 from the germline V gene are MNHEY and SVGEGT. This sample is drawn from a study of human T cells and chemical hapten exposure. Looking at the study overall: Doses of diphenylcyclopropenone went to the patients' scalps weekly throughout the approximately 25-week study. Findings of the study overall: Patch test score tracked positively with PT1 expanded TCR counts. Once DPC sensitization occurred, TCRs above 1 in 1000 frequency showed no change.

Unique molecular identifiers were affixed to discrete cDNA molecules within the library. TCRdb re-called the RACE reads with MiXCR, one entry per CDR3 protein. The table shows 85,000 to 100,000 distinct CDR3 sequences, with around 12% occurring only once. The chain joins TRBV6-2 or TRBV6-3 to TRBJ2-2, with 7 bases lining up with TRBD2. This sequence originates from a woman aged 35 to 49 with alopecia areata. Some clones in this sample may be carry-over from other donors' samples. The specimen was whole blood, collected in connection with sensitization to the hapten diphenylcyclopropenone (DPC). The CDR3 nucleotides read TGTGCCAGCAGTTATCTCACCACGGCGGGAGTGAACACCGGGGAGCTGTTTTTT. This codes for CASSYLTTAGVNTGELFF.